The 11 T cell receptor beta chains presented below share a single source sample, sequenced in a study of blood T cell repertoires in COVID-19. The table came from immunoSEQ multiplex PCR; TCRdb's copy has only in-frame clones and leaves some out. The sample holds tens of thousands of clones, roughly 87% seen once. Sequenced material: peripheral blood. The receptors come from a woman aged 50 to 65 with acute or convalescent COVID-19.

Only a few counts were recorded for this clone. This sequence joins TRBV10-2 and TRBJ2-1; no clear D gene. Trimming took 1 base from V and 7 from J, leaving 17 bases between them. The CDR3 sequence is 16 residues long. From germline, CDR1 is WSHSY and CDR2 SAAADI. CDR3 sequence reads: CASSELSSKARNEQFF. The CDR3, as DNA: TGCGCCAGCAGTGAGTTGAGTAGCAAGGCCCGGAATGAGCAGTTCTTC.

The rearrangement uses TRBV9 and TRBJ2-7; the match to TRBD1 covers 8 bases. CDR1 and CDR2 from the germline V gene are SGDLS and YYNGEE. This CDR3 has 14 residues. V gave up 0 bases and J gave up 6 bases; unmatched junction bases: 5. In DNA, the CDR3 is TGTGCCAGCAGCGTAGCAGGGGGCGCGTCCGAGCAGTACTTC. This gives the protein CASSVAGGASEQYF.

This chain joins TRBV7-3 and TRBJ1-6; D ambiguous. Germline CDR1 is SGHTA and CDR2 is FQGTGA. The V end lost 0 bases, the J end lost 9 bases, and 12 bases lay between the germline ends. CDR3 size: 15 residues. This CDR3 reads CASSLTGGQFSPLHF. In nucleotides, the CDR3 is TGTGCCAGCAGCTTAACCGGAGGGCAGTTTTCACCCCTCCACTTT.

The V and J genes are TRBV5-4 and TRBJ1-1, with a possible D match to TRBD1 (5 bases). Between the trimmed V and J ends, which lost 0 bases and 2 bases, there was a span of 8 bases. Germline V gene data show CDR1 as SGHNT and CDR2 as YYREEE (reference sequence). The CDR3 extends over 14 amino acids. CDR3 sequence: CASSLAQGNTEAFF. CDR3 DNA sequence: TGTGCCAGCAGCTTGGCTCAGGGAAACACTGAAGCTTTCTTT.

The rearrangement links TRBV15 to TRBJ2-3; D not resolved. V lost 8 bases and J lost 6, with 15 bases in between. The CDR3 loop spans 13 amino acids. Germline CDR1 and CDR2: LNHNV and YYDKDF (reference sequence). The CDR3 region has the DNA TGTGCCACCGCCCTACCTCCCAGGGATACGCAGTATTTT. This encodes CATALPPRDTQYF.

The chain recombines TRBV6-6 with TRBJ1-1, with D possibly TRBD1 on 6 matching bases. The CDR3 contains 15 residues. Trimming cost V 4 bases and J 2 bases, with 14 bases left between them. CDR1 and CDR2 from the germline V gene are MNHNY and SVGAGI (reference sequence). CDR3 bases: TGTGCCAGCAGTTCCACAGGCGGGGGCAACACTGAAGCTTTCTTT. Its translation: CASSSTGGGNTEAFF.

The chain uses TRBV6-6 and TRBJ1-6; D is ambiguous. V was trimmed by 6 bases and J by 3 bases, leaving 6 bases between them. The V gene's germline CDR1 is MNHNY and CDR2 SVGAGI (reference sequence). CDR3 length: 13 residues. CDR3 nucleotide sequence: TGTGCCAGCAGCGGGATCTATAATTCACCCCTCCACTTT. Protein sequence: CASSGIYNSPLHF.

CDR3 amino acids: CASSPDRAYGYTF. The CDR3 DNA follows: TGTGCCAGCTCACCGGACAGGGCATATGGCTACACCTTC. The chain is built from TRBV18 and TRBJ1-2; 8 bases align to TRBD1. CDR3 length: 13 amino acids. V shed 3 bases and J 5 bases; nucleotides not matched to a gene: 2. Germline V gives CDR1 KGHSH, CDR2 LQKENI.

The rearrangement uses TRBV11-2 and TRBJ2-4; D is perhaps TRBD2 (5 bases). Trimming shortened V by 5 bases and J by 1 base, and 9 bases separated the two germline ends. Germline CDR1 SGHAT, CDR2 FQNNGV. The CDR3 totals 14 residues. This CDR3 is CASSDGEAKNIQYF. The CDR3 DNA sequence: TGTGCCAGCAGCGACGGGGAGGCCAAAAACATTCAGTACTTC. The full variable domain, completed using reference TRBV11-2 and TRBJ2-4, is EAGVAQSPRYKIIEKRQSVAFWCNPISGHATLYWYQQILGQGPKLLIQFQNNGVVDDSQLPKDRFSAERLKGVDSTLKIQPAKLEDSAVYLCASSDGEAKNIQYFGAGTRLSVL.

The CDR3 loop is CASSPTSGSSYEQYF. DNA for the CDR3: TGTGCCAGCAGCCCCACTAGCGGATCTAGCTACGAGCAGTACTTC. The genes are TRBV6-5 and TRBJ2-7; TRBD2 agrees at 8 bases. J gave up 3 bases and V 6 bases, and 10 bases lay outside the gene matches. CDR1 and CDR2 (germline): MNHEY, SVGAGI. This CDR3 is 15 amino acids long.

This chain connects TRBV7-2 to TRBJ1-6, with D uncertain. V lost 3 bases and J lost 8, with 8 bases in between. This CDR3 region has 13 residues. Germline lookup yields CDR1 SGHTA and CDR2 FQGNSA. CDR3 loop: CASSFDGDSPLHF. The DNA for the CDR3 is TGTGCCAGCAGCTTCGACGGAGATTCACCCCTCCACTTT. Together with reference TRBV7-2 and TRBJ1-6, the CDR3 gives the full variable domain: GAGVSQSPSNKVTEKGKDVELRCDPISGHTALYWYRQSLGQGLEFLIYFQGNSAPDKSGLPSDRFSAERTGGSVSTLTIQRTQQEDSAVYLCASSFDGDSPLHFGNGTRLTVT.